Presented here are 21 T cell receptor beta chains from one specimen sequenced in a study of OX40 agonist ivuxolimab in advanced cancers. TCRdb keeps only in-frame clones here, not all; method: immunoSEQ multiplex PCR. The table includes roughly 92,000 clones, roughly nine tenths detected once. Sequencing was performed on CD4+ or CD8+ T cells sorted from blood, taken in a trial of the OX40 agonist ivuxolimab. These TCRs come from an adult with an advanced solid tumor such as melanoma, head and neck, liver or kidney cancer.

This clone came up once. The rearrangement links TRBV5-5 to TRBJ1-1, with 7 bases matching TRBD1. CDR3 length: 15 residues. Unmatched junction bases numbered 10, after V lost 4 bases and J lost 4 bases. Germline assignment: CDR1 SGHKS and CDR2 YYEKEE (reference sequence). The CDR3 sequence: CASSQRTGPFTEAFF. CDR3 coding DNA: TGTGCCAGCAGCCAACGGACAGGCCCTTTCACTGAAGCTTTCTTT.

The CDR3 DNA follows: TGTGCCAGTAGTACCAAAGGCCTAGCGGGAGTTCGAGATACGCAGTATTTT. It translates to CASSTKGLAGVRDTQYF. The chain carries TRBV19 and TRBJ2-3; 10 nucleotides line up with TRBD2. CDR3 length: 17 amino acids. Germline CDR1 reads LNHDA; CDR2 reads SQIVND (reference sequence). Germline trimming cut 4 bases from V and 5 bases from J; bases unmatched to any gene: 12.

The rearrangement links TRBV4-1 to TRBJ2-2; 7 nucleotides agree with TRBD2. The CDR3 has 17 residues. From germline, CDR1 is MGHRA and CDR2 YSYEKL. The V and J ends lost 1 base and 4 bases, in that order; junction bases with no gene match: 9. The CDR3 nucleotides are TGCGCCAGCAGCCAAGTAACCGCGGGAGAGGGCACCGGGGAGCTGTTTTTT. Amino acid sequence: CASSQVTAGEGTGELFF.

This chain joins TRBV7-9 and TRBJ1-4, with D maybe TRBD1 (5 bases). The CDR3 is 17 amino acids. Trimming removed 3 bases at V and 0 bases at J, with 14 bases between. Per the germline V gene, CDR1 is SEHNR and CDR2 is FQNEAQ (reference sequence). In DNA form, the CDR3 reads TGTGCCAGCAGCTTCGGACGGACAAGTGCAACTAATGAAAAACTGTTTTTT. Encoded protein: CASSFGRTSATNEKLFF.

This clone appeared once. This rearrangement joins TRBV27 to TRBJ1-1; D not resolved. The CDR3 spans 13 residues. V lost 5 bases and J 4 bases, leaving 11 bases between the germline ends. Germline V gives CDR1 MNHEY, CDR2 SMNVEV (reference sequence). CDR3: CASSPPLATEAFF. The CDR3 bases are TGTGCCAGCAGTCCCCCCTTAGCCACTGAAGCTTTCTTT.

The chain employs TRBV15 and TRBJ2-7; 7 positions agree with TRBD1. The CDR3 is 16 amino acids. V was clipped by 3 bases and J by 2 bases; unmatched bases: 10. Germline assignment: CDR1 LNHNV and CDR2 YYDKDF (reference sequence). The CDR3 here is CATSSVFLGTAYEQYF. The CDR3 bases are TGTGCCACCAGCAGTGTGTTTCTTGGGACAGCCTACGAGCAGTACTTC.

J is TRBJ2-5 and V is TRBV6-5; 9 bases align to TRBD1. The J call is doubtful: the DNA matches TRBJ2-7 better. This CDR3 spans 14 amino acids. The germline CDR1 and CDR2 sequences are MNHEY and SVGAGI. The CDR3 nucleotides are TGTGCCAGCAGTTACCGGGACAGGGCCTACGAGCAGTACTTC. It yields the protein CASSYRDRAYEQYF.

Turning to this clone: This specimen includes other DNA sequences encoding the same CDR3. The chain employs TRBV5-1 and TRBJ2-5; no clear D gene. This CDR3 is 11 amino acids long. The V gene's germline CDR1 is SGHRS and CDR2 YFSETQ. Trimming removed 4 bases from V and 2 bases from J, with 3 bases in between. CDR3 nucleotide sequence: TGCGCCAGCAGCCTTCAAGAGACCCAGTACTTC. This gives the protein CASSLQETQYF.

The chain recombines TRBV7-6 with TRBJ2-7, with D unresolved. The V and J ends lost 2 bases and 2 bases respectively, with 13 bases between them. The CDR3 is 15 residues long. Per the germline V gene, CDR1 is SGHVS and CDR2 is FNYEAQ. Here the CDR3 reads CASSLNLEDTYEQYF. As DNA, the CDR3 is TGTGCCAGCAGCTTAAACCTTGAAGACACCTACGAGCAGTACTTC.

This clone has a single count. This rearrangement joins TRBV29-1 to TRBJ1-3; tentative D call: TRBD1 (6 bases). Trimming shortened V by 6 bases and J by 3 bases, and 12 bases separated the two germline ends. This CDR3 has 13 amino acids. Germline loops: CDR1 SQVTM, CDR2 ANQGSEA. CDR3 loop: CSVKQGSGNTIYF. CDR3 DNA sequence: TGCAGCGTAAAACAGGGAAGTGGAAACACCATATATTTT.

V and J are TRBV7-9 and TRBJ2-7, with a weak D call TRBD2 (6 bases). CDR1 SEHNR and CDR2 FQNEAQ come from the germline V gene (reference sequence). Trimming shortened V by 5 bases and J by 7 bases, and 24 bases separated the two germline ends. The CDR3 sequence is 16 residues long. The CDR3 DNA reads as TGTGCCAGCAGCCGATCGACCAGTTTACTAGCCAGTGAGCAGTACTTC. This encodes CASSRSTSLLASEQYF. The complete variable domain, with remaining parts taken from reference TRBV7-9 and TRBJ2-7, reads DTGVSQNPRHKITKRGQNVTFRCDPISEHNRLYWYRQTLGQGPEFLTYFQNEAQLEKSRLLSDRFSAERPKGSFSTLEIQRTEQGDSAMYLCASSRSTSLLASEQYFGPGTRLTVT.

The chain employs TRBV4-2 and TRBJ2-7; 7 bases map to TRBD1. The CDR3 is 15 residues long. Germline V gene data show CDR1 as LGHNA and CDR2 as YNFKEQ. Unmatched junction bases numbered 3, after V lost 1 base and J lost 0 bases. In DNA, the CDR3 is TGTGCCAGCAGCCAAGGGGACAGAAACTCCTACGAGCAGTACTTC. It specifies CASSQGDRNSYEQYF.

This clone showed up just a few times. V usage is TRBV5-1 and J usage is TRBJ1-2, with D perhaps matching TRBD1 (5 bases). Germline values: CDR1 SGHRS, CDR2 YFSETQ. Trimming cost V 0 bases and J 2 bases, with 11 bases left between them. The CDR3 is 15 amino acids. The CDR3 DNA reads TGCGCCAGCAGCTTGGAGGGGTACCTGAACTATGGCTACACCTTC. This codes for CASSLEGYLNYGYTF.

The CDR3 DNA follows: TGTGCCAGCAGTTCAGGACTCGAGCGAACTTACGAGCAGTACTTC. Protein sequence: CASSSGLERTYEQYF. The rearrangement uses TRBV27 and TRBJ2-7; D perhaps matches TRBD2 (5 bases). Trimming cost V 4 bases and J 4 bases, with 17 bases left between them. The germline V gene has CDR1 MNHEY and CDR2 SMNVEV (reference sequence). The CDR3 is made up of 15 amino acids.

The V call is TRBV21-1, the J call TRBJ1-5; the table's D call, TRBD1, was not checked against the DNA. TRBV21-1 is tagged as a pseudogene. The CDR3 sequence is 23 residues long. The chain's CDR3 is CASSNPLTRDRGKITHSNQPQHF. CDR3 sequence (DNA): TGTGCCAGCAGCAACCCTTTAACCCGGGACAGGGGGAAAATAACACATAGCAATCAGCCCCAGCATTTT.

The count of this clone is one. The V gene is TRBV9, the J gene TRBJ1-4, with 9 bases aligning to TRBD1. CDR1 and CDR2 (germline): SGDLS, YYNGEE. Trimming took 4 bases from V and 12 from J; bases not matched to a gene: 22. The CDR3 totals 18 residues. CDR3 nucleotide sequence: TGTGCCAGCAGCACCCGGCCGGACAGGGGACCGCATGATGTAGAACTGTTTTTT. It translates to CASSTRPDRGPHDVELFF.

V usage is TRBV29-1 and J usage is TRBJ1-1; D possibly corresponds to TRBD1 (5 bases). This CDR3 contains 14 residues. In germline, CDR1 is SQVTM, CDR2 ANQGSEA. V gave up 8 bases and J gave up 3 bases, with 19 bases separating them. CDR3 sequence: CSTGDFWGHTEAFF. CDR3 bases: TGCAGCACGGGGGACTTTTGGGGACACACTGAAGCTTTCTTT. The full variable domain, with the rest looked up from reference TRBV29-1 and TRBJ1-1, is SAVISQKPSRDICQRGTSLTIQCQVDSQVTMMFWYRQQPGQSLTLIATANQGSEATYESGFVIDKFPISRPNLTFSTLTVSNMSPEDSSIYLCSTGDFWGHTEAFFGQGTRLTVV.

The chain carries TRBV27 and TRBJ1-2; the match to TRBD1 covers 7 bases. The junction had 12 bases not matched to a gene; V was cut back by 5 bases and J by 6 bases. Germline V lookup: CDR1 MNHEY, CDR2 SMNVEV (reference sequence). This CDR3 has 15 residues. The CDR3 protein is CASSTYYRGFDGYTF. DNA of the CDR3: TGTGCCAGCAGTACTTATTACAGGGGTTTTGATGGCTACACCTTC.

The J gene is TRBJ2-7, the V gene TRBV13, with a possible D match to TRBD2 (5 bases). This CDR3 has 14 residues. Germline CDR1 is PRHDT and CDR2 is FYEKMQ (reference sequence). Trimming stripped 4 bases from V and 3 bases from J, with 13 bases between. In DNA, the CDR3 is TGTGCCAGCAGCTCAAGGAGGCCTTACTACGAGCAGTACTTC. Translated, it gives CASSSRRPYYEQYF.

The chain carries TRBV6-1 and TRBJ2-7, with unresolved D. The CDR3 totals 15 residues. V dropped 4 bases and J dropped 0 bases, with 13 bases sitting between them. Germline values: CDR1 MNHNS, CDR2 SASEGT. Here the CDR3 reads CASSGRRTDSYEQYF. The DNA of the CDR3 is TGTGCCAGCAGTGGGCGACGCACAGACTCCTACGAGCAGTACTTC.

CDR3 sequence (DNA): TGTGCCAGCAGCTTAAGACCAGGGGACCAGAACACTGAAGCTTTCTTT. Residues: CASSLRPGDQNTEAFF. J is TRBJ1-1 and V is TRBV9, with D possibly being TRBD1 (6 bases). Trimming took off 4 bases at V and 1 base at J, with 17 bases between the two ends. Per the germline V gene, CDR1 is SGDLS and CDR2 is YYNGEE. The CDR3 has 16 residues.